This entry describes one TCR beta chain. Its antigen is unknown. No per-base quality is available; no much larger clone lies one base away. This sample was taken from a study of T cells in tuberculosis (dated by TCRdb to the late 2010s). For the wider study: In the study, CD1B tetramers and high-throughput TCR immunosequencing were combined to characterize T cells specific for the mycobacterial lipid antigen glucose monomycolate (GMM). In a South African clinical cohort, IGRA-negative adolescents, IGRA-positive adolescents with latent tuberculosis and adults with active tuberculosis were compared, with 10 to 11 people in each group. The research as a whole found: Clinical samples were chosen by availability of cryopreserved specimens, and active tuberculosis cases were adults while controls were adolescents. An accuracy of about 90% (AUROC approximately 0.93) was reached by a classifier using the diverse GMM-specific repertoire, compared with under 75% accuracy when GEM motif frequencies were used. Smaller NN-distances were partly driven by shorter CDR3-alpha lengths in active tuberculosis patients, and statistical significance was not reached for the TCR-beta difference. Smaller mean NN-distances to GMM-specific TCRs were observed in active tuberculosis TCR-alpha repertoires than in IGRA-negative controls, suggesting clonal expansion of GMM-specific TCRs.

TCR libraries were generated with the immunoSEQ multiplex PCR assay, using TCR-beta and/or TCR-alpha/delta assays for each sample. The amplified TCR libraries were sequenced using the Illumina high-throughput platform. In the paper's pipeline: Clustering and dimensionality reduction were performed using pairwise TCRdist distances among GMM-specific receptors from ex vivo sorted or in vitro expanded T cells. Each clinical repertoire was assigned a mean NN-distance score, defined as the average TCRdist to the nearest 10% of tetramer-positive reference sequences. To compute GEM TCR motif frequency, the fraction of unique TCRs matching known GEM sequences by V/J usage and CDR3 length was calculated. Active tuberculosis was classified by linear discriminant analysis with leave-one-out cross-validation, implemented in scikit-learn. As stored in TCRdb, this immuneACCESS dataset retains in-frame rearrangements with V and J assigned. A fraction of the clones does not appear; measured against another copy, unresolved V genes explain less than half of the discrepancy, and the remainder lacks a known reason. Clone size and the V and J calls come from that table; the DNA yielded D and trimming. The sample table shows around 35,000 clones, and more than 85% are seen once. The biggest ten clones account for roughly 7% of the sample.

Counted from cysteine to phenylalanine, this CDR3 has 13 amino acids. Just the 39-base CDR3 DNA is kept, in frame starting at base 1. Relative to germline, V is 3 bases shorter and J is 7 bases shorter, with 9 bases between their ends. The germline V gene gives CDR1 as SGHDN and CDR2 as FVKESK. At study entry, a tuberculin skin test and the QuantiFERON-TB GOLD In-Tube IGRA were used to screen adolescents for latent tuberculosis infection. Immunosequencing of unsorted cryopreserved PBMC covered, on average, around 100,000 T cells per clinical donor. Eleven high schools in the Worcester region of the Western Cape, South Africa, served as enrollment sites for adolescents aged 12 to 18 years. Around 10 M. tuberculosis-infected adolescents and around ten uninfected adolescents were selected, with the two groups matched for age and sex. Adolescent PBMC were isolated from freshly drawn heparinized blood by density centrifugation and cryopreserved.

The TCR originated in a donor aged 10 to 29 with latent tuberculosis or without tuberculosis infection. Sequenced input: PBMCs. This chain is built from TRBV14 and TRBJ1-4; TRBD1 is possibly the D segment (6 matching bases). The DNA sequence is TGTGCCAGCAGCCAGGGGGCTGGTGAAAAACTGTTTTTT. Its amino acids are CASSQGAGEKLFF.